This entry is about one T cell receptor (beta chain). The sample is drawn from a study of patients and donors after allogeneic stem cell transplantation. V was pared by 0 bases and J by 3 bases, with 6 bases of the junction left unmatched. The CDR3 consists of 15 residues. From germline, CDR1 is DFQATT and CDR2 SNEGSKA (reference sequence). Each CDR3 protein gets one entry after TCRdb re-called the RT-PCR reads with MiXCR. The table includes approximately 200,000 distinct CDR3 sequences, roughly 15% detected once. The source of this sequence is a human donor who was either an allogeneic HSCT recipient or a stem cell or donor lymphocyte infusion donor (not recorded which). It is not recorded whose cells these are; they may come from a transplant donor. This sequence joins TRBV20-1 and TRBJ2-5, with 8 positions matching TRBD2. The specimen was blood, either unsorted or a sorted T cell fraction (not recorded which). DNA of the CDR3: TGCAGTGCTAGAGAGCGGGGGGCCCCAAAAGAGACCCAGTACTTC. Translation gives CSARERGAPKETQYF.